This TCR beta chain is from a study of blood T cell repertoires in COVID-19 (dated by TCRdb to the early 2020s). For the wider study: Samples from collaborators originated in the United States, Italy and Spain and spanned both the acute and convalescent phases of COVID-19. The repertoires were released in a freely available public database intended as a resource for research on the immune response to SARS-CoV-2. Subjects who had been exposed to COVID-19, were actively infected with it, or had recovered from it provided the deeply sampled blood TCRbeta repertoires that made up the dataset. HLA class I and class II types, where available, came from metadata supplied by the sample provider rather than from assay-based typing. Samples came from the ongoing ImmuneRACE study (first 160 participants) plus 1,254 subjects from 6 global collaborators. The prospective study material was composed of cDNA or gDNA derived from T cells, B-cell-depleted T cells, or PBMCs. A de-identified subject ID, COVID-19 status, age in years and sex were almost always included in the sample metadata.

Worth noting for this clone: The specificity of this receptor is unknown. No base quality values were provided; no much bigger clone lies one nucleotide off.

Participants in the prospective study were aged roughly 18 to 100 years, lived in about two dozen United States geographic areas, and enrolled through a virtual design. In the prospective study, cohorts were assigned on the basis of participant-reported clinical history obtained from a screening survey and a study questionnaire. Recovered participants in ImmuneRACE Cohort 3 were defined as having two consecutive negative NP/OP PCR tests, clearance from a healthcare professional, or resolution of symptoms. Mobile phlebotomists in the prospective study collected whole blood, serum and a nasopharyngeal or oropharyngeal swab from every participant. Prospective study participants could optionally give additional blood draws and questionnaires over an approximately two-month period. Before DNA extraction, blood samples from the prospective study were shipped at room temperature or frozen. TCRbeta CDR3 regions were amplified from genomic DNA using the immunoSEQ Assay, a bias-controlled multiplex PCR. Concerning the study's data processing: Nucleated cell counts per sample were estimated from amplification of reference gene primers within the assay. To quantify the absolute abundance of each unique TCRbeta CDR3 rearrangement, sequence reads were collapsed and filtered. For each sample, productive Simpson clonality was calculated as the square root of Simpson's diversity index across productive rearrangements. As stored in TCRdb, this immuneACCESS dataset retains in-frame rearrangements with V and J assigned. A fraction of the clones does not appear; measured against another copy, unresolved V genes explain less than half of the discrepancy, and the remainder lacks a known reason. That table supplies the V and J calls and clone size; D and trimming were determined from the DNA. The sample yields 250,000 to 350,000 clones; 75% to 90% were counted once. Of the sample, 2% to 3% is held by the ten largest clones.

General findings and caveats noted by the study authors: The quantity of clinical and demographic metadata differed by source and by participant and was supplied without curation.

Trimming leaves V shorter by 4 bases and J shorter by 8 bases, with the junction holding 7 bases beyond the gene matches. The CDR3, cysteine through phenylalanine, is 14 amino acids long. The sequence is cut down to CDR3 DNA, 42 bases in frame from base 1. For CDR1 and CDR2, the germline V gene lists KGHSH and LQKENI. The sequence joins TRBV18 to TRBJ1-5; 8 central bases correspond to TRBD1. The sequence was obtained from a woman in her forties or fifties who had recovered from COVID-19. Material: PBMCs or T cells enriched from blood (not recorded which). The CDR3 protein sequence reads: CASSRAGGAEPQHF. At the DNA level, the sequence is TGTGCCAGCTCACGTGCAGGGGGCGCAGAGCCCCAGCATTTT.